The rows below give T cell receptor beta chains drawn from one sample of a study of OX40 agonist ivuxolimab in advanced cancers. TCRdb keeps only in-frame clones here, not all; method: immunoSEQ multiplex PCR. The sample carries tens of thousands of clones, 87% recorded once. The source was CD4+ or CD8+ T cells sorted from blood, collected in a trial of the OX40 agonist ivuxolimab. Receptor source: an adult with an advanced solid tumor such as melanoma, head and neck, liver or kidney cancer. The conserved cysteine and the conserved F or W are not part of the CDR3 here. Clone size is given for some rows only: seen once, a few or many times, or a class if the clone is expanded.

v_call,clone_size,j_call,cdr3_aa
TRBV2,.,TRBJ1-1,ASSPRGVTNTEAF
TRBV6-9,.,TRBJ2-7,ASSYGISGYEQY
TRBV19,.,TRBJ2-7,ASSTPRRHRSYEQY
TRBV14,.,TRBJ2-7,ASSQERGVEQY
TRBV7-3,.,TRBJ2-7,ASSLGASGEQY
TRBV5-1,.,TRBJ1-6,ASSLGSKSPLH
TRBV6-6,.,TRBJ2-1,ASRQGLGDEQF
TRBV9,.,TRBJ2-5,ASSPGGLAGVGGETQY
TRBV7-9,once,TRBJ2-3,ASSWTSGRADTQY
TRBV28,.,TRBJ2-1,ASWGVRPSSYNEQF
TRBV10-3,.,TRBJ2-1,AISSDAYNEQF
TRBV5-1,.,TRBJ1-1,ASSGQVGTEAF
TRBV7-9,.,TRBJ2-2,ASSRTPGFSGELF
TRBV18,.,TRBJ2-5,ASSPGLGETQY
TRBV19,once,TRBJ1-2,ASSTNGGLFRGYT
TRBV18,once,TRBJ2-5,ASSPASGQQETQY
TRBV14,.,TRBJ2-1,ASSQRLIGYHNEQF
TRBV14,once,TRBJ1-1,ASSLAGMNTEAF
TRBV18,.,TRBJ2-7,ASSPGTAPYEQY
TRBV9,.,TRBJ1-6,ASSVADHWNSPLH
TRBV30,.,TRBJ1-6,AWGQNNSPLH
TRBV9,few,TRBJ2-7,ASSPRTTSESEQY
TRBV5-5,.,TRBJ1-5,ASSTGRGGNQPQH
TRBV7-9,.,TRBJ2-1,ASSPPWATETLNEQF
TRBV18,.,TRBJ1-2,ASSPGTKYGYT
TRBV2,.,TRBJ2-7,ASSEDRTASYEQY
TRBV28,once,TRBJ2-3,ASSLGTYYTDTQY
TRBV15,once,TRBJ2-7,ATSSNRDRLTYEQY
TRBV7-8,once,TRBJ2-1,ASSLRVGSAYNEQF
TRBV5-6,.,TRBJ2-1,ASSLAAGRVRDEQF
TRBV2,few,TRBJ2-2,ASAENRNTGELF
TRBV9,.,TRBJ2-1,ASSGGQTTSYNEQF
TRBV5-1,once,TRBJ2-7,ASSPPPAGVSYEQY
TRBV9,.,TRBJ2-2,ASSGPHRTGGRAGELF
TRBV18,.,TRBJ2-3,ASSPGSYTDTQY
TRBV14,.,TRBJ2-5,ASSHGWVGTSGRWLGETQY